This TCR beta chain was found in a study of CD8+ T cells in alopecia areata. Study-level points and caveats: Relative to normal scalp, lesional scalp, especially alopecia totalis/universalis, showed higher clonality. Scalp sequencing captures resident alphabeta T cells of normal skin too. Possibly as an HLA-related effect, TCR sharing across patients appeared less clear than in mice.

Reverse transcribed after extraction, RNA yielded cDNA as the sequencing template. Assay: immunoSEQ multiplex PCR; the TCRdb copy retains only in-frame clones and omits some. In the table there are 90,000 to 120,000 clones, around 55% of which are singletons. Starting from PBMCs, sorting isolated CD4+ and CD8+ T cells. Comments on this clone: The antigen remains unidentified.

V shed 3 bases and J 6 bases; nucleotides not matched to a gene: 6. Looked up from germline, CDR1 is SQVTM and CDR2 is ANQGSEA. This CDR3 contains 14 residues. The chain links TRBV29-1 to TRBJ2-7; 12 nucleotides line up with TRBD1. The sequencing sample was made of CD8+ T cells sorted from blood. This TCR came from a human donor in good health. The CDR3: CSVEGQGARGEQYF. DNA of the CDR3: TGCAGCGTTGAGGGACAGGGGGCTCGGGGCGAGCAGTACTTC.